Listed here are 29 T cell receptor beta chains from one sample, sequenced in a study of neurological immune-mediated disorders. Stated time point: longitudinal time-point 3. TCRdb re-derived calls from the 5' RACE reads in MiXCR, one entry per CDR3 protein. The sample has 43,000 or so distinct CDR3 sequences, 13% seen once. The sequenced sample consisted of PBMCs. These receptors originate from a man aged 30 to 39 in good health.

This clonotype was picked up many times. CDR3 DNA sequence: TGTGCCAGCGGACGGAATAGCAATCAGCCCCAGCATTTT. Translation: CASGRNSNQPQHF. The chain carries TRBV28 and TRBJ1-5; no firm D call. CDR1 MDHEN and CDR2 SYDVKM come from the germline V gene. The CDR3 runs 13 residues. Trimming took off 8 bases at V and 0 bases at J, with 8 bases between the two ends.

This clonotype was seen only a few times. This chain joins TRBV3-1 and TRBJ2-7; no clear D gene. Germline values: CDR1 LGHDT, CDR2 YNNKEL (reference sequence). Deletions cut 3 bases from V and 2 bases from J, with 17 bases between. This CDR3 has 16 amino acids. As DNA, the CDR3 is TGTGCCAGCAGCCATCCAGGAGTGAATCACCCCTACGAGCAGTACTTC. This encodes CASSHPGVNHPYEQYF.

A few counts support this clonotype. This chain joins TRBV28 and TRBJ1-4; possible D gene TRBD1, 6 bases. Germline V CDR1 and CDR2: MDHEN, SYDVKM. The CDR3 consists of 16 residues. Trimming left V 4 bases short and J 5 bases short, with 17 bases between. The CDR3 reads CASSSGGAGGNEKLFF. The CDR3 nucleotides read TGTGCCAGCAGTTCCGGGGGCGCCGGTGGGAATGAAAAACTGTTTTTT.

This clonotype was seen ten or more times. V is TRBV28 and J is TRBJ2-3, with D perhaps matching TRBD1 or TRBD2 (5 bases each). The CDR3 extends over 14 amino acids. The germline gives CDR1 MDHEN, CDR2 SYDVKM. The V and J ends lost 5 bases and 7 bases respectively, with 16 bases between them. In DNA, the CDR3 is TGTGCCAGCAGTCCGGGACGGACAATCAATACGCAGTATTTT. The encoded protein is CASSPGRTINTQYF.

At least ten counts were recorded for this clonotype. This chain links TRBV6-5 with TRBJ2-5; a possible D gene is TRBD2 (5 bases). Trimming left V 6 bases short and J 7 bases short, with 24 bases between. There are 16 residues in the CDR3. Germline V gives CDR1 MNHEY, CDR2 SVGAGI. CDR3 nucleotides: TGTGCCAGCAGCTCGCGGACTGGTACCTGGAAGGGGACCCAGTACTTC. It yields the protein CASSSRTGTWKGTQYF.

The sample holds many counts of this clonotype. The rearrangement uses TRBV29-1 and TRBJ2-1; D assignment may be TRBD1 or TRBD2 (6 bases each). The CDR3 runs 15 residues. Germline lookup yields CDR1 SQVTM and CDR2 ANQGSEA. The V gene lost 5 bases and the J gene lost 0 bases, with 14 bases spanning the gap. DNA of the CDR3: TGCAGCGTTAGGGGGACTCCGAGCTCCTACAATGAGCAGTTCTTC. Translated: CSVRGTPSSYNEQFF.

This clonotype was picked up many times. The J gene is TRBJ2-5, the V gene TRBV28; the D gene is possibly TRBD2 (5 bases). CDR1 and CDR2 from the germline V gene are MDHEN and SYDVKM. V shed 1 base and J shed 1 base, with 10 bases lying between them. The CDR3 has 15 amino acids. The CDR3 protein is CASSLLAGLQETQYF. The CDR3 bases are TGTGCCAGCAGTTTATTGGCGGGCCTCCAAGAGACCCAGTACTTC.

There are a few counts of this clonotype. The chain employs TRBV27 and TRBJ2-3, with D perhaps matching TRBD2 (5 bases). Trimming removed 5 bases at V and 3 bases at J, with 15 bases between. Germline CDR1 and CDR2: MNHEY and SMNVEV (reference sequence). There are 15 residues in the CDR3. The CDR3 here is CASSAEVEGTDTQYF. As DNA, the CDR3 is TGTGCCAGCAGTGCAGAGGTTGAGGGAACAGATACGCAGTATTTT.

This clonotype was seen repeatedly, ten times or more. The rearrangement uses TRBV5-1 and TRBJ2-2; D is perhaps TRBD2 (6 bases). Between the trimmed V and J ends, which lost 0 bases and 5 bases, there was a span of 14 bases. Germline assignment: CDR1 SGHRS and CDR2 YFSETQ. There are 16 residues in the CDR3. For the CDR3, the DNA is TGCGCCAGCAGCTTGGCGGGAGCGGAACTTACCGGGGAGCTGTTTTTT. This gives the protein CASSLAGAELTGELFF.

This clonotype has at least ten counts. The chain recombines TRBV12-3 or TRBV12-4 with TRBJ2-5; 9 bases align to TRBD2. This CDR3 comprises 14 residues. V was clipped by 6 bases and J by 1 base; unmatched bases: 3. CDR3 in amino acids: CASRSSGSQETQYF. The CDR3 nucleotides are TGTGCCAGCAGGAGTAGCGGGAGCCAAGAGACCCAGTACTTC.

At least ten counts were recorded for this clonotype. V is TRBV5-1 and J is TRBJ1-1; no reliable D call. The germline gives CDR1 SGHRS, CDR2 YFSETQ. The CDR3 totals 13 residues. Deletions cut 0 bases from V and 6 bases from J, with 9 bases between. The CDR3 spells CASSLEWQAEAFF. The CDR3 DNA sequence: TGCGCCAGCAGCTTGGAGTGGCAGGCTGAAGCTTTCTTT.

There are many counts of this clonotype. This chain links TRBV28 with TRBJ1-1; 7 positions agree with TRBD1. The V gene end was trimmed by 6 bases and the J gene end by 4 bases; junction bases not matched to a gene: 17. Germline CDR1 and CDR2: MDHEN and SYDVKM. The CDR3 loop spans 17 amino acids. CDR3 residues: CASSPIGRGGGGTEAFF. The CDR3 DNA sequence: TGTGCCAGCAGCCCTATAGGCAGGGGGGGTGGCGGCACTGAAGCTTTCTTT.

This clonotype was seen many times. This chain uses TRBV5-1 with TRBJ1-4, with 7 positions matching TRBD1. V gave up 0 bases and J gave up 5 bases; unmatched junction bases: 10. This CDR3 spans 17 amino acids. From germline, CDR1 is SGHRS and CDR2 YFSETQ. For the CDR3, the DNA is TGCGCCAGCAGCTTGGGGGACAGAAACCGCCTCAATGAAAAACTGTTTTTT. Encoded protein: CASSLGDRNRLNEKLFF.

This clonotype was observed many times. The V and J genes are TRBV3-1 and TRBJ1-1, with D unresolved. In germline, CDR1 is LGHDT, CDR2 YNNKEL (reference sequence). This CDR3 is 16 amino acids long. The germline V and J ends were trimmed by 4 bases and 1 base, with 16 bases remaining between them. CDR3 DNA sequence: TGTGCCAGCAGCCGTAATAGAGCGAAATCGAACACTGAAGCTTTCTTT. Encoded protein: CASSRNRAKSNTEAFF.

The chain combines TRBV20-1 with TRBJ2-7; the D gene is possibly TRBD1 (5 bases). Germline V gene lookup returns CDR1 DFQATT and CDR2 SNEGSKA (reference sequence). V was trimmed by 0 bases and J by 5 bases, leaving 11 bases between them. The CDR3 sequence is 13 residues long. Here the CDR3 DNA reads TGCAGTGCTAGAGAGGAAGGGGTTCACGAGCAGTACTTC. It is translated as CSAREEGVHEQYF.

This clonotype occurred many times. The rearrangement links TRBV29-1 to TRBJ2-5, with 10 bases matching TRBD1. The CDR3 is made up of 13 amino acids. The V gene's germline CDR1 is SQVTM and CDR2 ANQGSEA. The V gene end was trimmed by 4 bases and the J gene end by 5 bases; junction bases not matched to a gene: 4. The CDR3 is CSVGTGGVETQYF. The CDR3 DNA is TGCAGCGTTGGGACAGGGGGAGTCGAGACCCAGTACTTC.

This clonotype was counted many times. This chain links TRBV27 with TRBJ2-7; D not certain. This CDR3 is 11 amino acids long. The V end lost 4 bases, the J end lost 6 bases, and 7 bases lay between the germline ends. Germline CDR1 MNHEY, CDR2 SMNVEV (reference sequence). CDR3 region: CASSYLGEQYF. The CDR3 nucleotides are TGTGCCAGCAGTTACCTGGGCGAGCAGTACTTC.

The sample holds many counts of this clonotype. V gene TRBV20-1 combines with J gene TRBJ1-1; D gene uncertain. Germline CDR1 reads DFQATT; CDR2 reads SNEGSKA (reference sequence). V lost 0 bases, J lost 1 base, and 6 bases lay in between. This CDR3 has 13 amino acids. The CDR3 here is CSARETPNTEAFF. CDR3 in DNA: TGCAGTGCTAGAGAAACCCCGAACACTGAAGCTTTCTTT.

Ten or more counts support this clonotype. The chain recombines TRBV29-1 with TRBJ1-4, with 8 bases fitting TRBD1. The CDR3 is made up of 14 amino acids. The V and J ends lost 2 bases and 8 bases, in that order; junction bases with no gene match: 7. Germline values: CDR1 SQVTM, CDR2 ANQGSEA. The CDR3: CSVEPEQGEEKLFF. In DNA, the CDR3 is TGCAGCGTTGAACCGGAACAGGGGGAAGAAAAACTGTTTTTT.

The table lists this clonotype with many counts. The chain uses TRBV28 and TRBJ1-2; the D gene is possibly TRBD1 (5 bases). Germline CDR1 and CDR2: MDHEN and SYDVKM. This CDR3 contains 17 residues. Trimming removed 4 bases at V and 5 bases at J, with 23 bases between. Written as DNA, the CDR3 is TGTGCCAGCAGTTCCCCTCTAAACCCTTCGGGGCGGTATGGCTACACCTTC. Amino acid sequence: CASSSPLNPSGRYGYTF.

This clonotype came up many times. The chain joins TRBV20-1 to TRBJ2-3; no clear D gene. This CDR3 comprises 15 residues. Looked up from germline, CDR1 is DFQATT and CDR2 is SNEGSKA (reference sequence). V lost 0 bases to trimming and J lost 0 bases, with 10 bases between them. The CDR3 is CSARDRKESTDTQYF. The CDR3 region has the DNA TGCAGTGCTAGAGATCGGAAGGAGAGCACAGATACGCAGTATTTT.

This clonotype was observed at least ten times. The chain recombines TRBV4-2 with TRBJ2-3; no clear D gene. Trimming took 0 bases from V and 6 from J, leaving 13 bases between them. The CDR3 length is 15 residues. Germline V CDR1 and CDR2: LGHNA, YNFKEQ. The CDR3 loop reads CASSQELSAVDTQYF. CDR3 DNA: TGTGCCAGCAGCCAAGAATTATCCGCGGTGGATACGCAGTATTTT.

In this sample, this clonotype turned up many times. This chain connects TRBV5-1 to TRBJ2-1, with 11 bases identical to TRBD2. The CDR3 is 16 amino acids. The trim removed 4 bases at V and 5 bases at J, leaving 8 bases unmatched. Germline CDR1 SGHRS, CDR2 YFSETQ. The CDR3 DNA sequence: TGCGCCAGCAGCGCACCGGGACTAGCGGTCCACAATGAGCAGTTCTTC. This gives the protein CASSAPGLAVHNEQFF.

This clonotype was seen ten or more times. The chain is built from TRBV28 and TRBJ2-3; 11 nucleotides align to TRBD2. Germline V gene sequence: CDR1 MDHEN, CDR2 SYDVKM. This CDR3 has 15 residues. V was pared by 6 bases and J by 8 bases, with 10 bases of the junction left unmatched. CDR3 nucleotide sequence: TGTGCCAGCAGGGGCACTAGCGGGAGAGGAGGTACGCAGTATTTT. Protein: CASRGTSGRGGTQYF.

The sample holds many counts of this clonotype. This rearrangement joins TRBV7-2 to TRBJ2-5; D is perhaps TRBD1 or TRBD2 (5 bases each). The V end lost 4 bases, the J end lost 3 bases, and 15 bases lay between the germline ends. From germline, CDR1 is SGHTA and CDR2 FQGNSA. This CDR3 has 15 residues. CDR3 in amino acids: CASSSGTGKKETQYF. CDR3 nucleotides: TGTGCCAGCAGCTCCGGGACGGGAAAAAAAGAGACCCAGTACTTC.

Ten or more counts support this clonotype. This chain connects TRBV28 to TRBJ2-7, with a tentative D call TRBD1 (5 bases). Trimming cost V 6 bases and J 6 bases, with 18 bases left between them. Germline values: CDR1 MDHEN, CDR2 SYDVKM. The CDR3 has 14 residues. The CDR3 loop is CASRPGHLRSEQYF. CDR3 nucleotide sequence: TGTGCCAGCAGACCCGGACATCTCAGGAGCGAGCAGTACTTC.

This clonotype was observed many times. This sequence joins TRBV5-1 and TRBJ1-4; D unresolved. Trimming shortened V by 2 bases and J by 0 bases, and 2 bases separated the two germline ends. This CDR3 is built from 13 residues. CDR1 is SGHRS, CDR2 YFSETQ, per germline. DNA for the CDR3: TGCGCCAGCAGCTTCTCAACTAATGAAAAACTGTTTTTT. It codes for CASSFSTNEKLFF.

This clonotype was found many times. The V call is TRBV25-1, the J call TRBJ2-1; no firm D call. V was trimmed by 4 bases and J by 9 bases, leaving 7 bases between them. This CDR3 spans 11 amino acids. Germline assignment: CDR1 MGHDK and CDR2 SYGVNS. The CDR3: CASSGGSEQFF. The CDR3 coding sequence is TGTGCCAGCAGTGGAGGATCTGAGCAGTTCTTC.

The sample holds many counts of this clonotype. The chain couples TRBV29-1 to TRBJ1-1; possibly TRBD1 for D (6 bases). V was clipped by 0 bases and J by 12 bases, with 17 bases between them. Germline lookup yields CDR1 SQVTM and CDR2 ANQGSEA. The CDR3 length is 13 residues. Here the CDR3 DNA reads TGCAGCGTTGAAGACGGAAATGGGGGCTTGACTTTCTTT. Protein: CSVEDGNGGLTFF.